Each of the 22 T cell receptor beta chains below was sequenced from the same sample in a study of beta chain features in type 1 diabetes. Sequencing targeted expressed TCRB transcripts, as all isolated RNA had been reverse transcribed. Sequenced by immunoSEQ multiplex PCR; TCRdb stores in-frame clones only, minus some. The repertoire includes hundreds of thousands of clones, 12% to 15% of them detected once, and around 7% sits in the top ten. Sequencing was performed on central memory CD4+ T cells from blood. The receptors were gathered from a man younger than 45 in good health.

This clone was counted a few times. The chain joins TRBV5-1 to TRBJ1-2, with a possible D match to TRBD1 (6 bases). The CDR3 consists of 14 residues. Deletions cut 0 bases from V and 8 bases from J, with 14 bases between. Germline V gene data show CDR1 as SGHRS and CDR2 as YFSETQ. CDR3 DNA sequence: TGCGCCAGCAGCTTGGGGCCAGGGGTGGAAGGCTACACCTTC. This gives the protein CASSLGPGVEGYTF.

The CDR3 sequence: CASSSDRGNFYEQYF. The CDR3 DNA is TGTGCCAGCAGCTCGGACAGGGGCAATTTCTACGAGCAGTACTTC. The rearrangement uses TRBV7-8 and TRBJ2-7, with 9 nucleotides matching TRBD1. V dropped 4 bases and J dropped 3; count of bases not matched to a gene: 7. The CDR3 length is 15 residues. Per the germline V gene, CDR1 is SGHVS and CDR2 is FQNEAQ.

This chain links TRBV5-6 with TRBJ1-6; D gene ambiguous. The CDR3 sequence is 18 residues long. V was trimmed by 3 bases and J by 0 bases, leaving 16 bases between them. The germline gives CDR1 SGHDT, CDR2 YYEEEE. The CDR3 DNA sequence: TGTGCCAGCAGCTCTACCCCACTGGGCAGCTCCTATAATTCACCCCTCCACTTT. Protein sequence: CASSSTPLGSSYNSPLHF.

This clone was counted between two and nine times. The V and J genes are TRBV6-5 and TRBJ2-3, with D hard to call. V was cut by 2 bases and J by 7 bases, with 16 bases left in between. From germline, CDR1 is MNHEY and CDR2 SVGAGI. The length of the CDR3 is 15 residues. The CDR3 reads CASSYRASLLNTQYF. In nucleotides, the CDR3 is TGTGCCAGCAGTTACCGGGCCAGCCTCCTCAATACGCAGTATTTT.

The chain recombines TRBV6-6 with TRBJ2-6; 7 nucleotides align to TRBD1. The CDR3 runs to 15 residues. The V segment lost 2 bases and the J segment 2 bases; nucleotides outside the gene matches: 0. Looked up from germline, CDR1 is MNHNY and CDR2 is SVGAGI (reference sequence). This CDR3 reads CASSYDRAGANVLTF. Written as DNA, the CDR3 is TGTGCCAGCAGTTACGACAGGGCTGGGGCCAACGTCCTGACTTTC.

This clone has only a few counts. V is TRBV5-6 and J is TRBJ1-4; no clear D. This CDR3 is built from 15 residues. Germline CDR1 SGHDT, CDR2 YYEEEE. Trimming took 4 bases from V and 5 from J, leaving 15 bases between them. The CDR3 spells CASSRSGNSNEKLFF. CDR3 bases: TGTGCCAGCAGCAGATCCGGGAACAGCAATGAAAAACTGTTTTTT.

The chain recombines TRBV2 with TRBJ1-5, with D uncertain. The CDR3 extends over 13 amino acids. V gave up 4 bases and J gave up 4 bases, with 8 bases separating them. CDR1 is SNHLY and CDR2 is FYNNEI in the germline V gene. This chain's CDR3 is CASSAGRNQPQHF. Here the CDR3 DNA reads TGTGCCAGCAGTGCCGGCAGAAATCAGCCCCAGCATTTT.

The chain recombines TRBV7-8 with TRBJ1-5; unclear D gene. Trimming cost V 1 base and J 0 bases, with 7 bases left between them. The CDR3 is 15 amino acids. The germline V gene has CDR1 SGHVS and CDR2 FQNEAQ. The DNA of the CDR3 is TGTGCCAGCAGCTTAGGGGGTTATAGCAATCAGCCCCAGCATTTT. Protein: CASSLGGYSNQPQHF.

This chain connects TRBV4-3 to TRBJ1-1; unclear D gene. The CDR3 sequence is 13 residues long. Trimming removed 1 base at V and 4 bases at J, with 7 bases between. CDR1 and CDR2 (germline): LGHNA, YSLEER. The CDR3 DNA is TGCGCCAGCAGCCAAGCTTGGGGCACTGAAGCTTTCTTT. The encoded protein is CASSQAWGTEAFF.

This clone showed up just a few times. The chain recombines TRBV10-3 with TRBJ1-4; TRBD1 agrees at 8 bases. CDR3 size: 18 residues. Germline trimming cut 3 bases from V and 0 bases from J; bases unmatched to any gene: 9. Germline values: CDR1 ENHRY, CDR2 SYGVKD. CDR3 sequence: CAISDSTGTGPTNEKLFF. CDR3 DNA sequence: TGTGCCATCAGTGACTCTACCGGGACAGGACCAACTAATGAAAAACTGTTTTTT.

The chain joins TRBV5-6 to TRBJ2-3; TRBD2 agrees at 7 bases. With 4 bases clipped from V and 2 bases from J, the junction kept 7 bases outside the gene matches. From germline, CDR1 is SGHDT and CDR2 YYEEEE. The CDR3 covers 15 residues. In DNA, the CDR3 is TGTGCCAGCAGCCAGACCCGGGGGGACACAGATACGCAGTATTTT. Translation: CASSQTRGDTDTQYF.

This clone was seen only a few times. This sequence joins TRBV5-4 and TRBJ2-7, with 11 nucleotides matching TRBD2. Germline V gene lookup returns CDR1 SGHNT and CDR2 YYREEE (reference sequence). The CDR3 runs to 16 residues. After removal of 4 bases from V and 2 bases from J, the junction contained 8 bases not matched to a gene. CDR3 region: CASSAGGTSGTYEQYF. The CDR3 region has the DNA TGTGCCAGCAGCGCCGGGGGGACTAGCGGTACCTACGAGCAGTACTTC.

The CDR3 region is CASSETTGRKYEQYF. The CDR3 DNA sequence: TGTGCCAGCAGTGAAACGACGGGGAGAAAATACGAGCAGTACTTC. This rearrangement joins TRBV2 to TRBJ2-7, with D possibly TRBD2 on 5 matching bases. Trimming removed 2 bases at V and 4 bases at J, with 15 bases between. The CDR3 is 15 residues long. Germline CDR1 and CDR2: SNHLY and FYNNEI.

This clone was seen only a few times. The chain couples TRBV2 to TRBJ2-5; a possible D gene is TRBD2 (6 bases). Deletions cut 7 bases from V and 3 bases from J, with 6 bases between. The germline gives CDR1 SNHLY, CDR2 FYNNEI. The length of the CDR3 is 11 residues. CDR3 loop: CASTGEETQYF. The CDR3 DNA follows: TGTGCCAGCACGGGGGAAGAGACCCAGTACTTC.

This clone was counted only a few times. The genes are TRBV18 and TRBJ1-1; no definite D call. CDR3 length equals 14 residues. Trimming took off 0 bases at V and 7 bases at J, with 12 bases between the two ends. Germline V gene data show CDR1 as KGHSH and CDR2 as LQKENI. The CDR3 DNA is TGTGCCAGCTCACCACCAAGTGGGCTTGATGAAGCTTTCTTT. Its translation is CASSPPSGLDEAFF.

This clone occurred a few times. A read error may produce the germline difference seen at one junction end. The gene calls are TRBV5-1 and TRBJ2-5, with TRBD2 matching over 9 bases. Germline V gene lookup returns CDR1 SGHRS and CDR2 YFSETQ. The CDR3 extends over 15 amino acids. CDR3 bases: TGTGCCAGCAGCACTGAGCGGGGGGATCAAGAGACCCAGTACTTC. It is translated as CASSTERGDQETQYF.

A few counts support this clone. The chain employs TRBV5-6 and TRBJ2-3; D might be TRBD2 (5 bases). V shed 4 bases and J shed 1 base, with 16 bases lying between them. This CDR3 spans 16 amino acids. The germline V gene has CDR1 SGHDT and CDR2 YYEEEE. CDR3 loop: CASSKVGVSGTDTQYF. For the CDR3, the DNA is TGTGCCAGCAGCAAGGTGGGAGTTAGCGGCACAGATACGCAGTATTTT.

This clone was counted a few times. The chain joins TRBV7-3 to TRBJ2-6; 8 bases match TRBD1. There are 17 residues in the CDR3. CDR1 is SGHTA and CDR2 is FQGTGA in the germline V gene. The ends lost 5 bases at V and 0 bases at J; junction bases unmatched: 6. The CDR3 coding sequence is TGTGCCAGCAGCCCCTCCGGGACAGGCTCTGGGGCCAACGTCCTGACTTTC. Encoded protein: CASSPSGTGSGANVLTF.

This clone was observed a few times. This chain connects TRBV9 to TRBJ1-2; perhaps TRBD1 as D (5 bases). The ends were cut back, 0 bases at V and 3 bases at J, with 18 bases in the middle. Germline CDR1 is SGDLS and CDR2 is YYNGEE. This CDR3 is built from 17 residues. The CDR3 loop is CASSVGGSSGLYYGYTF. DNA of the CDR3: TGTGCCAGCAGCGTAGGTGGCAGCTCAGGGCTATACTATGGCTACACCTTC.

This chain joins TRBV7-8 and TRBJ2-1; TRBD1 or TRBD2 may be the D gene (5 bases each). Trimming removed 5 bases at V and 8 bases at J, with 13 bases between. CDR3 size: 13 residues. Per the germline V gene, CDR1 is SGHVS and CDR2 is FQNEAQ. CDR3 nucleotide sequence: TGTGCCAGCAGCGAACGCAGGGACCATGAGCAGTTCTTC. It specifies CASSERRDHEQFF.

This clone was detected ten times or more. The chain has TRBV7-2 and TRBJ2-7; weak D call: TRBD1 (5 bases). The V end was cut by 6 bases, the J end by 4 bases, with 13 bases between. Germline V lookup: CDR1 SGHTA, CDR2 FQGNSA. The CDR3 covers 13 residues. CDR3 coding DNA: TGTGCCAGCAGTCCGGCAGGGTGGTACGAGCAGTACTTC. This gives the protein CASSPAGWYEQYF.

The chain employs TRBV7-9 and TRBJ2-7; 12 bases line up with TRBD2. Trimming at V came to 5 bases and at J to 6 bases, leaving 8 bases not matched to a gene. The CDR3 has 15 residues. The V gene's germline CDR1 is SEHNR and CDR2 FQNEAQ (reference sequence). The DNA for the CDR3 is TGTGCCAGCAGCGAGACGGGACTAGCGGGTGCCGAGCAGTACTTC. Its protein product is CASSETGLAGAEQYF.